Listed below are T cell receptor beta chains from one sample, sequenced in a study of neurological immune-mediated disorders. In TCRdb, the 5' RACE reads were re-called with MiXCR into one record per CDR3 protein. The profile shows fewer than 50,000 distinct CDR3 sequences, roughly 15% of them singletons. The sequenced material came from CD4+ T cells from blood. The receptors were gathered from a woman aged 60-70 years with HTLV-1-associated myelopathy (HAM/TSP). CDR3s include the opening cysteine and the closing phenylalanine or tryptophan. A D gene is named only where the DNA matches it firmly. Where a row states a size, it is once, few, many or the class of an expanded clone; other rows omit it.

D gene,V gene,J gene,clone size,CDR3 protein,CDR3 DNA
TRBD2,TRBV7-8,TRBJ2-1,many,CASSSRGVSYNEQFF,TGTGCCAGCAGCAGCCGGGGGGTATCCTACAATGAGCAGTTCTTC
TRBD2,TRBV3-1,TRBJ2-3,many,CASSQDINRVRTSGGSWDTQYF,TGTGCCAGCAGCCAAGATATAAACCGAGTCCGGACTAGCGGGGGGTCCTGGGATACGCAGTATTTT
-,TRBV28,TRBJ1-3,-,CASSLGNTIYF,TGTGCCAGCAGTTTAGGAAACACCATATATTTT
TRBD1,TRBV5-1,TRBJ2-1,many,CASSTGQGARDEQFF,TGCGCCAGCAGCACCGGACAGGGGGCGCGGGATGAGCAGTTCTTC
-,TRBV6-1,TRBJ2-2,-,CASSGQWNTGELFF,TGTGCCAGCAGTGGACAGTGGAACACCGGGGAGCTGTTTTTT
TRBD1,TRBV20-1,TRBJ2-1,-,CSAAGGNEQFF,TGCAGTGCGGCAGGGGGCAATGAGCAGTTCTTC
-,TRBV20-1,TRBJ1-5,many,CSARGTRGYNQPQHF,TGCAGTGCTAGGGGGACTAGGGGATACAATCAGCCCCAGCATTTT
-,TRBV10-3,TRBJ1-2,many,CAISESAPPPWGYTF,TGTGCCATCAGTGAGTCGGCTCCCCCCCCTTGGGGCTACACCTTC
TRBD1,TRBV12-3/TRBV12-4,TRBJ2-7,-,CASRAPGQGPYEQYF,TGTGCCAGCAGGGCTCCGGGACAGGGGCCTTACGAGCAGTACTTC
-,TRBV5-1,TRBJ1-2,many,CASTSRGGGYTF,TGCGCCAGCACCAGCCGGGGAGGTGGCTACACCTTC
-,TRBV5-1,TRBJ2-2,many,CASSALGANTGELFF,TGCGCCAGCAGCGCCCTAGGGGCGAACACCGGGGAGCTGTTTTTT
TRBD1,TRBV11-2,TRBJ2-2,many,CASSLGQGAFTGELFF,TGTGCCAGCAGCTTAGGCCAGGGGGCCTTCACCGGGGAGCTGTTTTTT
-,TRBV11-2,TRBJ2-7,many,CASSLVIGGPYEQYF,TGTGCCAGCAGCTTAGTCATAGGCGGGCCCTACGAGCAGTACTTC
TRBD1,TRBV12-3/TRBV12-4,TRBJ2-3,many,CASIFRGQGEDTQYF,TGTGCCAGCATCTTCAGGGGACAGGGGGAAGATACGCAGTATTTT
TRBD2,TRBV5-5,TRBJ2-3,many,CASSPMRGVTDTQYF,TGTGCCAGCAGCCCTATGCGGGGGGTCACAGATACGCAGTATTTT
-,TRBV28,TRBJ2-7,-,CASSKTGSGYEQYF,TGTGCCAGCAGCAAGACAGGTTCGGGATACGAGCAGTACTTC
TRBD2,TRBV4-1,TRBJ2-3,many,CASSHSGLAGGQSPTDTQYF,TGCGCCAGCAGCCACTCGGGACTAGCGGGGGGTCAATCCCCCACAGATACGCAGTATTTT
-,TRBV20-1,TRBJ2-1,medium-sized,CSARDPRGQSSYNEQFF,TGCAGTGCTAGAGACCCCAGAGGACAGAGCTCCTACAATGAGCAGTTCTTC
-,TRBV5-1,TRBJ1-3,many,CASSPRSGNTIYF,TGCGCCAGCTCCCCCCGCTCTGGAAACACCATATATTTT
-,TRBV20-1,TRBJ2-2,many,CSARGARAGELFF,TGCAGTGCTAGAGGGGCAAGGGCCGGGGAGCTGTTTTTT
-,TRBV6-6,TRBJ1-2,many,CASSPDSYYGYTF,TGTGCCAGCAGCCCGGACAGCTACTATGGCTACACCTTC
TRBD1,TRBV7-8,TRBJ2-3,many,CASSPTGQGTDTQYF,TGTGCCAGCAGCCCGACTGGACAGGGCACAGATACGCAGTATTTT